These T cell receptor beta chains were read from a single sample in a study of molecular identifiers for immune sequencing clone quantification. TCRdb itself ran the PCR reads through MiXCR, one entry per CDR3 protein. The repertoire includes fewer than 350,000 distinct CDR3 sequences, about a fifth of them detected once, and roughly 0.86% sits in the top ten. Specimen: naive CD8+ T cells from blood, with Jurkat cell RNA spiked in. These receptors originate from a human donor in good health. Some libraries in this study had Jurkat cell RNA spiked in. The CDR3 runs from the conserved cysteine through the conserved F or W. A D gene is named only where the DNA matches it firmly. A row's size may be missing; if present it is once, few, many or a size class.

abundance: NA; j_gene: TRBJ2-7; v_gene: TRBV7-9; d_gene: NA; CDR3aa: CASSLVDRSYEQYF; CDR3nt: TGTGCCAGCAGCTTAGTTGACAGATCCTACGAGCAGTACTTC
abundance: few; j_gene: TRBJ2-7; v_gene: TRBV6-2/TRBV6-3; d_gene: NA; CDR3aa: CASSYLFREQYF; CDR3nt: TGTGCCAGCAGTTACCTTTTCCGGGAGCAGTACTTC
abundance: NA; j_gene: TRBJ2-7; v_gene: TRBV7-8; d_gene: TRBD1; CDR3aa: CASSSRDRGLYEQYF; CDR3nt: TGTGCCAGCAGCTCTCGGGACAGGGGACTCTACGAGCAGTACTTC
abundance: many; j_gene: TRBJ2-3; v_gene: TRBV10-3; d_gene: NA; CDR3aa: CAISESARTDTQYF; CDR3nt: TGTGCCATCAGTGAGTCTGCACGCACAGATACGCAGTATTTT
abundance: many; j_gene: TRBJ2-7; v_gene: TRBV2; d_gene: NA; CDR3aa: CASIEGTGSYEQYF; CDR3nt: TGTGCCAGCATCGAAGGAACGGGGTCCTACGAGCAGTACTTC
abundance: NA; j_gene: TRBJ2-1; v_gene: TRBV12-3/TRBV12-4; d_gene: NA; CDR3aa: CACSPLALSSYNEQFF; CDR3nt: TGTGCCTGCAGTCCTCTAGCGTTGAGCTCCTACAATGAGCAGTTCTTC
abundance: NA; j_gene: TRBJ1-4; v_gene: TRBV4-3; d_gene: NA; CDR3aa: CASSQDTPGTGNEKLFF; CDR3nt: TGCGCCAGCAGCCAAGATACCCCCGGGACTGGGAATGAAAAACTGTTTTTT
abundance: NA; j_gene: TRBJ2-7; v_gene: TRBV3-1; d_gene: TRBD2; CDR3aa: CASSPSSGRYGQYF; CDR3nt: TGTGCCAGCAGCCCTTCTAGCGGGAGGTACGGGCAGTACTTC
abundance: many; j_gene: TRBJ2-1; v_gene: TRBV19; d_gene: NA; CDR3aa: CASSMVGEQFF; CDR3nt: TGTGCCAGTAGTATGGTGGGGGAGCAGTTCTTC
abundance: many; j_gene: TRBJ1-5; v_gene: TRBV5-5; d_gene: TRBD1; CDR3aa: CASSPSGTGGGNQPQHF; CDR3nt: TGTGCCAGCAGCCCCTCCGGGACAGGGGGCGGCAATCAGCCCCAGCATTTT
abundance: many; j_gene: TRBJ2-1; v_gene: TRBV14; d_gene: TRBD2; CDR3aa: CASSLLAGGKDEQFF; CDR3nt: TGTGCCAGCAGCCTTCTAGCGGGGGGCAAGGATGAGCAGTTCTTC
abundance: NA; j_gene: TRBJ2-7; v_gene: TRBV27; d_gene: NA; CDR3aa: CASSLLGREQYF; CDR3nt: TGTGCCAGCAGTTTGCTCGGGCGCGAGCAGTACTTC
abundance: many; j_gene: TRBJ1-5; v_gene: TRBV7-2; d_gene: NA; CDR3aa: CASRRQNAGSNQPQHF; CDR3nt: TGTGCCAGCAGACGACAAAATGCAGGGAGCAATCAGCCCCAGCATTTT
abundance: many; j_gene: TRBJ2-2; v_gene: TRBV12-3/TRBV12-4; d_gene: NA; CDR3aa: CASSRDKNTGELFF; CDR3nt: TGTGCCAGCAGCCGGGACAAGAACACCGGGGAGCTGTTTTTT
abundance: few; j_gene: TRBJ2-3; v_gene: TRBV9; d_gene: NA; CDR3aa: CASSLSGGAVAGDTQYF; CDR3nt: TGTGCCAGCAGCCTTTCAGGGGGGGCGGTAGCGGGGGATACGCAGTATTTT
abundance: few; j_gene: TRBJ2-7; v_gene: TRBV29-1; d_gene: TRBD1; CDR3aa: CSAGQSHEQYF; CDR3nt: TGCAGCGCGGGACAGTCCCACGAGCAGTACTTC
abundance: NA; j_gene: TRBJ2-7; v_gene: TRBV20-1; d_gene: TRBD2; CDR3aa: CSASLREGPYEQCF; CDR3nt: TGCAGTGCTTCATTGCGGGAGGGGCCCTACGAGCAGTGCTTC
abundance: NA; j_gene: TRBJ2-5; v_gene: TRBV25-1; d_gene: NA; CDR3aa: CASSETARLQKTQYF; CDR3nt: TGTGCCAGCAGTGAGACAGCGAGATTACAAAAGACCCAGTACTTC
abundance: many; j_gene: TRBJ2-3; v_gene: TRBV7-6; d_gene: NA; CDR3aa: CASSLGETDTQYF; CDR3nt: TGTGCCAGCAGTTTGGGGGAGACAGATACGCAGTATTTT
abundance: many; j_gene: TRBJ2-3; v_gene: TRBV2; d_gene: NA; CDR3aa: CASSEGPLRDTQYF; CDR3nt: TGTGCCAGCAGTGAAGGTCCCCTTAGAGATACGCAGTATTTT
abundance: many; j_gene: TRBJ2-3; v_gene: TRBV12-3/TRBV12-4; d_gene: TRBD2; CDR3aa: CASSPRGGGATLHEDTQYF; CDR3nt: TGTGCCAGCAGCCCTAGGGGCGGGGGGGCAACCTTGCACGAAGATACGCAGTATTTT
abundance: many; j_gene: TRBJ2-3; v_gene: TRBV7-2; d_gene: TRBD2; CDR3aa: CASSPGTSGATDTQYF; CDR3nt: TGTGCCAGCAGCCCAGGGACTAGCGGGGCAACAGATACGCAGTATTTT
abundance: many; j_gene: TRBJ1-5; v_gene: TRBV6-2/TRBV6-3; d_gene: NA; CDR3aa: CASSVPGRSNQPQHF; CDR3nt: TGTGCCAGCAGCGTCCCCGGACGAAGCAATCAGCCCCAGCATTTT
abundance: many; j_gene: TRBJ1-2; v_gene: TRBV29-1; d_gene: NA; CDR3aa: CSVEGMDGYTF; CDR3nt: TGCAGCGTTGAAGGGATGGATGGCTACACCTTC
abundance: many; j_gene: TRBJ1-1; v_gene: TRBV28; d_gene: NA; CDR3aa: CASSFMAGQMNTEAFF; CDR3nt: TGTGCCAGCAGTTTCATGGCAGGTCAAATGAACACTGAAGCTTTCTTT
abundance: NA; j_gene: TRBJ2-1; v_gene: TRBV9; d_gene: NA; CDR3aa: CASSVGNPYNEQFF; CDR3nt: TGTGCCAGCAGCGTAGGTAACCCGTACAATGAGCAGTTCTTC
abundance: NA; j_gene: TRBJ2-3; v_gene: TRBV11-2; d_gene: NA; CDR3aa: CASSPRERTDTQYF; CDR3nt: TGTGCCAGCAGCCCCAGAGAGAGGACAGATACGCAGTATTTT
abundance: many; j_gene: TRBJ2-7; v_gene: TRBV20-1; d_gene: NA; CDR3aa: CSASDTLNDEQYF; CDR3nt: TGCAGTGCTAGTGACACTCTAAACGACGAGCAGTACTTC
abundance: many; j_gene: TRBJ2-7; v_gene: TRBV5-4; d_gene: NA; CDR3aa: CASSHVDSGYEQYF; CDR3nt: TGTGCCAGCAGCCACGTGGACAGCGGCTACGAGCAGTACTTC
abundance: many; j_gene: TRBJ2-3; v_gene: TRBV14; d_gene: NA; CDR3aa: CASSLLSGTDTQYF; CDR3nt: TGTGCCAGCAGCTTACTCAGCGGAACAGATACGCAGTATTTT
abundance: few; j_gene: TRBJ2-7; v_gene: TRBV12-3/TRBV12-4; d_gene: TRBD1; CDR3aa: CASRTGTGAHEQYF; CDR3nt: TGTGCCAGCAGAACCGGGACAGGAGCCCACGAGCAGTACTTC
abundance: many; j_gene: TRBJ2-1; v_gene: TRBV24-1; d_gene: TRBD1; CDR3aa: CASRPGQGDNEQFF; CDR3nt: TGTGCCTCCCGACCGGGACAGGGAGACAATGAGCAGTTCTTC
abundance: NA; j_gene: TRBJ2-3; v_gene: TRBV27; d_gene: NA; CDR3aa: CASSRIEGGEDTQYF; CDR3nt: TGTGCCAGCAGTCGAATCGAGGGAGGCGAAGATACGCAGTATTTT
abundance: many; j_gene: TRBJ1-1; v_gene: TRBV14; d_gene: NA; CDR3aa: CASSQVLGGHEAFF; CDR3nt: TGTGCCAGCAGCCAAGTTTTGGGGGGACACGAAGCTTTCTTT
abundance: many; j_gene: TRBJ1-1; v_gene: TRBV7-9; d_gene: TRBD1; CDR3aa: CASRSGQVNTEAFF; CDR3nt: TGTGCCAGCAGGAGTGGACAGGTGAACACTGAAGCTTTCTTT
abundance: NA; j_gene: TRBJ2-2; v_gene: TRBV20-1; d_gene: TRBD2; CDR3aa: CSARDQGLAGSYAGELFF; CDR3nt: TGCAGTGCTAGAGATCAGGGACTAGCGGGATCCTACGCCGGGGAGCTGTTTTTT
abundance: NA; j_gene: TRBJ1-5; v_gene: TRBV6-5; d_gene: NA; CDR3aa: CASRRPQPPFSNQPQHF; CDR3nt: TGTGCCAGCCGGCGGCCTCAACCCCCCTTTAGCAATCAGCCCCAGCATTTT
abundance: many; j_gene: TRBJ2-1; v_gene: TRBV6-1; d_gene: NA; CDR3aa: CASSEEIVGPEQFF; CDR3nt: TGTGCCAGCAGTGAAGAAATTGTGGGGCCTGAGCAGTTCTTC
abundance: many; j_gene: TRBJ1-1; v_gene: TRBV19; d_gene: TRBD1; CDR3aa: CASSPPLTGDGAFF; CDR3nt: TGTGCCAGTAGCCCCCCATTGACAGGGGATGGAGCTTTCTTT
abundance: NA; j_gene: TRBJ2-3; v_gene: TRBV27; d_gene: TRBD2; CDR3aa: CASRLGLAGDLDTQYF; CDR3nt: TGTGCCAGCAGGCTGGGACTAGCGGGAGATTTAGATACGCAGTATTTT
abundance: many; j_gene: TRBJ2-5; v_gene: TRBV4-1; d_gene: NA; CDR3aa: CASSQGPTRSSQETQYF; CDR3nt: TGCGCCAGCAGCCAAGGGCCGACACGAAGCTCCCAAGAGACCCAGTACTTC
abundance: few; j_gene: TRBJ2-7; v_gene: TRBV4-2; d_gene: NA; CDR3aa: CASSQDRNVAGEQYF; CDR3nt: TGTGCCAGCAGCCAAGATCGAAACGTGGCGGGAGAGCAGTACTTC
abundance: many; j_gene: TRBJ1-1; v_gene: TRBV4-3; d_gene: TRBD1; CDR3aa: CASSQGDRGYVEAFF; CDR3nt: TGCGCCAGCAGCCAGGGGGACAGGGGATATGTTGAAGCTTTCTTT
abundance: few; j_gene: TRBJ2-3; v_gene: TRBV27; d_gene: TRBD2; CDR3aa: CASSPPGLAGSTDTQYF; CDR3nt: TGTGCCAGCAGTCCTCCGGGACTAGCGGGCAGCACAGATACGCAGTATTTT
abundance: many; j_gene: TRBJ2-7; v_gene: TRBV2; d_gene: NA; CDR3aa: CASSEVQTSYEQYF; CDR3nt: TGTGCCAGCAGTGAAGTACAGACCAGCTACGAGCAGTACTTC
abundance: NA; j_gene: TRBJ1-1; v_gene: TRBV7-9; d_gene: NA; CDR3aa: CASWGGASRAEAFF; CDR3nt: TGTGCCAGTTGGGGTGGGGCCTCGCGCGCTGAAGCTTTCTTT
abundance: many; j_gene: TRBJ2-3; v_gene: TRBV7-2; d_gene: NA; CDR3aa: CASSWGLTVTDTQYF; CDR3nt: TGTGCCAGCAGCTGGGGTCTGACTGTCACAGATACGCAGTATTTT
abundance: many; j_gene: TRBJ2-7; v_gene: TRBV7-8; d_gene: NA; CDR3aa: CASSFGAGSYEQYF; CDR3nt: TGTGCCAGCAGCTTTGGGGCAGGATCCTACGAGCAGTACTTC